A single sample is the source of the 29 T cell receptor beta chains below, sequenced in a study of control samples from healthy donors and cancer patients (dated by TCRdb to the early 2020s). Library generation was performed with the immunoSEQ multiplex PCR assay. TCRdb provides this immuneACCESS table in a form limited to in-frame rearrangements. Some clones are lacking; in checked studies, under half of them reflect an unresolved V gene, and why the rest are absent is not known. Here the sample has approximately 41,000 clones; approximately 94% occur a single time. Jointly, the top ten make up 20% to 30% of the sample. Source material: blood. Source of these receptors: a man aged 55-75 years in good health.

The CDR3 DNA is TGTGCCAGCAGTTCCCCTAGCGGGCCCATGGATGAGCAGTTCTTC. Translated: CASSSPSGPMDEQFF. The gene calls are TRBV6-5 and TRBJ2-1; 8 bases match TRBD2. The germline CDR1 and CDR2 sequences are MNHEY and SVGAGI. This CDR3 has 15 amino acids. The ends lost 4 bases at V and 8 bases at J; junction bases unmatched: 10.

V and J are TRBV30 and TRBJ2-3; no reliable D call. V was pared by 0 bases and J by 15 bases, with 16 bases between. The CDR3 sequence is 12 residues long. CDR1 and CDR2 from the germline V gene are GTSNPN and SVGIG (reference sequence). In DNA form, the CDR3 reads TGTGCCTGGAGTGTTCACGGCGGTCCCCCATATTTT. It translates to CAWSVHGGPPYF. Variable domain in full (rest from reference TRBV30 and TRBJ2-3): SQTIHQWPATLVQPVGSPLSLECTVEGTSNPNLYWYRQAAGRGLQLLFYSVGIGQISSEVPQNLSASRPQDRQFILSSKKLLLSDSGFYLCAWSVHGGPPYFGPGTRLTVL.

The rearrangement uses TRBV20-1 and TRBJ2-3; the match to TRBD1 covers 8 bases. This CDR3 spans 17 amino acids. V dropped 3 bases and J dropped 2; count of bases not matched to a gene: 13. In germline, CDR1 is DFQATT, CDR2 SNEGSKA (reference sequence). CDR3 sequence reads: CSASLTGGRIVTDTQYF. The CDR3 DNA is TGCAGTGCTAGTTTAACAGGGGGGCGGATTGTCACAGATACGCAGTATTTT.

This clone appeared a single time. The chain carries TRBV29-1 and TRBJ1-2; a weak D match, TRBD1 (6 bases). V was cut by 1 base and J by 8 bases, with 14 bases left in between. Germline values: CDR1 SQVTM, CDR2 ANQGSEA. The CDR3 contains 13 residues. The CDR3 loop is CSVEVRGAWGYTF. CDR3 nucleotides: TGCAGCGTTGAAGTTCGGGGGGCTTGGGGCTACACCTTC.

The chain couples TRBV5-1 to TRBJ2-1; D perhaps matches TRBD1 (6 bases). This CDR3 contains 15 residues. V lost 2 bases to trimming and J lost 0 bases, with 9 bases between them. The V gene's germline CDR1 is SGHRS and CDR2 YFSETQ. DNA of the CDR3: TGCGCCAGCAGCTTAACAGGGCCCTCCTACAATGAGCAGTTCTTC. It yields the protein CASSLTGPSYNEQFF.

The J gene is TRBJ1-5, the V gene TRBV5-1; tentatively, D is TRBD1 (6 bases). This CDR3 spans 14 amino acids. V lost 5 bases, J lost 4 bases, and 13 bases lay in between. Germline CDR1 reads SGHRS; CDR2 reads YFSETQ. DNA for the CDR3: TGCGCCAGCAGTCTGGGGGGGGCAAATCAGCCCCAGCATTTT. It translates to CASSLGGANQPQHF.

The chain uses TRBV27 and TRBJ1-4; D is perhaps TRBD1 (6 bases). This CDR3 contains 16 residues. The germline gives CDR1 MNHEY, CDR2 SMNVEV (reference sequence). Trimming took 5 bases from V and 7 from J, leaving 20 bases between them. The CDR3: CASSPLGTNFGEKLFF. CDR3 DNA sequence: TGTGCCAGCAGTCCACTAGGGACAAATTTTGGTGAAAAACTGTTTTTT.

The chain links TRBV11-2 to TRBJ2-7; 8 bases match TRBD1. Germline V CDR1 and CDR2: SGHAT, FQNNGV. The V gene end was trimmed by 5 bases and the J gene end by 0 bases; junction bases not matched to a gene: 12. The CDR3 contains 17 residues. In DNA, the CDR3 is TGTGCCAGCAGCGTGAGACAGGGGCCCCGCTTCTCCTACGAGCAGTACTTC. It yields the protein CASSVRQGPRFSYEQYF.

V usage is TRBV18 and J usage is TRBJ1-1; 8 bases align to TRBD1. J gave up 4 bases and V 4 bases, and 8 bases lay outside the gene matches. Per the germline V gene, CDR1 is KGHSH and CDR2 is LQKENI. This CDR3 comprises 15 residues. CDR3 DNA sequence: TGTGCCAGCTCACTCGCGACAGGGGCGAGCACTGAAGCTTTCTTT. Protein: CASSLATGASTEAFF. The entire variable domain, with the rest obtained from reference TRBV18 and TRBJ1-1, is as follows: NAGVMQNPRHLVRRRGQEARLRCSPMKGHSHVYWYRQLPEEGLKFMVYLQKENIIDESGMPKERFSAEFPKEGPSILRIQQVVRGDSAAYFCASSLATGASTEAFFGQGTRLTVV.

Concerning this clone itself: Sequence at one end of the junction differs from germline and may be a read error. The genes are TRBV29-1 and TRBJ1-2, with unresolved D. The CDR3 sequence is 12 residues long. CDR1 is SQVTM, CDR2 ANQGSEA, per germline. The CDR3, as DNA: TGCAGCGTACTGATGGCTAATTATGGCTACACCTTC. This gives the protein CSVLMANYGYTF.

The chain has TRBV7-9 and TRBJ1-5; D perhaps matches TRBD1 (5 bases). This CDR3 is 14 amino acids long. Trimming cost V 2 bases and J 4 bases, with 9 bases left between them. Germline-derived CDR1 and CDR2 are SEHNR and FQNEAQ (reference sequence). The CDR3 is CASSLSGGNQPQHF. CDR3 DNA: TGTGCCAGCAGCTTATCCGGGGGAAATCAGCCCCAGCATTTT.

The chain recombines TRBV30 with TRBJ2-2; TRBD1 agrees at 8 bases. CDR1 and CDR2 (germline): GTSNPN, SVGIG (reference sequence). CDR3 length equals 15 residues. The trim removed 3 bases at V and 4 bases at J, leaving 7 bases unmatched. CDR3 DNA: TGTGCCTGGAGAACGCGGACAGGGTCCACCGGGGAGCTGTTTTTT. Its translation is CAWRTRTGSTGELFF. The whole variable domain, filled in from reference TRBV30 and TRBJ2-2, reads SQTIHQWPATLVQPVGSPLSLECTVEGTSNPNLYWYRQAAGRGLQLLFYSVGIGQISSEVPQNLSASRPQDRQFILSSKKLLLSDSGFYLCAWRTRTGSTGELFFGEGSRLTVL.

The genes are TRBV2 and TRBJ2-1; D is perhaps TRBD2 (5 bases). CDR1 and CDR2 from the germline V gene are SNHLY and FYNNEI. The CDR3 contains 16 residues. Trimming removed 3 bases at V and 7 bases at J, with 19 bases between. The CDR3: CASSDGIKLRDNEQFF. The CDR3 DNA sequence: TGTGCCAGCAGTGACGGTATTAAACTTCGGGATAATGAGCAGTTCTTC.

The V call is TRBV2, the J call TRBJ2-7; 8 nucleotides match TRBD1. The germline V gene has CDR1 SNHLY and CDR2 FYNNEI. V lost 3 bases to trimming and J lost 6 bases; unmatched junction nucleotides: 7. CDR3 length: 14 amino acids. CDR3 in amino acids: CASSDFQGATEQYF. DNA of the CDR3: TGTGCCAGCAGTGACTTTCAGGGGGCGACCGAGCAGTACTTC.

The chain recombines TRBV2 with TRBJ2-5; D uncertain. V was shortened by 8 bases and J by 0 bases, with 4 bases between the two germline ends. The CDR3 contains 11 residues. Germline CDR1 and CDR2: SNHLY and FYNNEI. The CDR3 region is CASDNQETQYF. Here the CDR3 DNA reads TGTGCCAGCGACAACCAAGAGACCCAGTACTTC.

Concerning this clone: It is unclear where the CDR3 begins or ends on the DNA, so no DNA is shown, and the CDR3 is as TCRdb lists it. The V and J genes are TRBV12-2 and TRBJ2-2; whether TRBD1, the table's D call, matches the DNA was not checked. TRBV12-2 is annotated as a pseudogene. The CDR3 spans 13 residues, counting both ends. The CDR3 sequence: CASHRYLCEGVFF.

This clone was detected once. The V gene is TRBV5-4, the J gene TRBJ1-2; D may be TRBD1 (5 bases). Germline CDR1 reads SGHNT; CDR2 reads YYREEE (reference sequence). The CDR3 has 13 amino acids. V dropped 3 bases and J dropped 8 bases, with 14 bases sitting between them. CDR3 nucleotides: TGTGCCAGCAGCTCCGCGGGGGAGCGCGGCTACACCTTC. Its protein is CASSSAGERGYTF.

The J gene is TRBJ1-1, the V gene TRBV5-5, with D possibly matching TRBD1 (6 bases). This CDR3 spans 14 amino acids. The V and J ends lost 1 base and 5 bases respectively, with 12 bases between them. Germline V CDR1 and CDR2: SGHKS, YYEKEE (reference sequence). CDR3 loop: CASSLTSGVTEAFF. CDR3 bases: TGTGCCAGCAGCTTGACGTCAGGGGTTACTGAAGCTTTCTTT. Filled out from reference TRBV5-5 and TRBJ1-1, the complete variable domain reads DAGVTQSPTHLIKTRGQQVTLRCSPISGHKSVSWYQQVLGQGPQFIFQYYEKEERGRGNFPDRFSARQFPNYSSELNVNALLLGDSALYLCASSLTSGVTEAFFGQGTRLTVV.

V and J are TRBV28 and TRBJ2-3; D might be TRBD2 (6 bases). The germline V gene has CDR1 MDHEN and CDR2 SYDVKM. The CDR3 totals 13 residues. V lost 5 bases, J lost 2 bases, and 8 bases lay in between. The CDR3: CASSRDSTDTQYF. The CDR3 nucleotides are TGTGCCAGCAGTCGGGACTCCACAGATACGCAGTATTTT.

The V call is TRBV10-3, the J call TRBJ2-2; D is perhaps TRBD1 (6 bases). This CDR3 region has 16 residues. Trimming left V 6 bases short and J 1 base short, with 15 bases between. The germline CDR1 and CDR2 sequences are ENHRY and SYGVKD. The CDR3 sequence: CAIRDSVSGNTGELFF. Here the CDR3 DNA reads TGTGCCATCAGGGACAGCGTCTCAGGGAACACCGGGGAGCTGTTTTTT.

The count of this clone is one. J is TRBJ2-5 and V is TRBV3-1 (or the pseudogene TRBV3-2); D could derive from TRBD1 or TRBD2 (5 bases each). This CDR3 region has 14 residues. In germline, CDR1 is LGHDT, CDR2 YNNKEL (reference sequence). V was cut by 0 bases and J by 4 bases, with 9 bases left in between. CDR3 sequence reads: CASSQDSGRETQYF. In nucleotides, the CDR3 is TGTGCCAGCAGCCAAGATTCGGGGCGAGAGACCCAGTACTTC.

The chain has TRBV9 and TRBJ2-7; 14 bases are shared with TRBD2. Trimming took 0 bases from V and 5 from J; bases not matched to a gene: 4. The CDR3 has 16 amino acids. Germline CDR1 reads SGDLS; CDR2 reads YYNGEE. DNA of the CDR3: TGTGCCAGCAGCGTAGACCCGGGACTAGCGGGAGACGAGCAGTACTTC. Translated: CASSVDPGLAGDEQYF.

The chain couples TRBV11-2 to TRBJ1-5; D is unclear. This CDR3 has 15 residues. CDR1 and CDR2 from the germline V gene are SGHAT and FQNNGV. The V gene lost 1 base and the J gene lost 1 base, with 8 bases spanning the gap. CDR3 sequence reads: CASSLGQRSNQPQHF. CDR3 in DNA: TGTGCCAGCAGCTTAGGGCAGAGAAGCAATCAGCCCCAGCATTTT.

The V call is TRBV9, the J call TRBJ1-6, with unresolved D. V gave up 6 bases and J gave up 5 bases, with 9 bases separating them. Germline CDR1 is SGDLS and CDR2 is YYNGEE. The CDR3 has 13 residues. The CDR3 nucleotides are TGTGCCAGCACGGGAGAGAATAATTCACCCCTCCACTTT. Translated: CASTGENNSPLHF.

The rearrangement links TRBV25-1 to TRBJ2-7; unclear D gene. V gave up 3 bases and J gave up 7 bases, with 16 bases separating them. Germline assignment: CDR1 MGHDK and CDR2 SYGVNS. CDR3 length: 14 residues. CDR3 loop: CASSDGPPPREQYF. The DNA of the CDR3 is TGTGCCAGCAGTGACGGGCCTCCCCCCAGGGAGCAGTACTTC.

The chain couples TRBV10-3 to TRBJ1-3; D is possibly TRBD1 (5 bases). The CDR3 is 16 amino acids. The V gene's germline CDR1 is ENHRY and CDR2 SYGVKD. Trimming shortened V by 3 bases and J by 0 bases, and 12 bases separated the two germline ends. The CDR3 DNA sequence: TGTGCCATCAGTGACGCAAGGACAACCTCTGGAAACACCATATATTTT. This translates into CAISDARTTSGNTIYF.

Written as DNA, the CDR3 is TGTGCCAGCAGCTTATATGGTCGGGGAGAGACCCAGTACTTC. Protein: CASSLYGRGETQYF. The gene calls are TRBV7-2 and TRBJ2-5; the D gene is possibly TRBD2 (5 bases). This CDR3 contains 14 residues. Germline V CDR1 and CDR2: SGHTA, FQGNSA. Trimming pared 2 bases from V and 4 bases from J, leaving 11 bases between.

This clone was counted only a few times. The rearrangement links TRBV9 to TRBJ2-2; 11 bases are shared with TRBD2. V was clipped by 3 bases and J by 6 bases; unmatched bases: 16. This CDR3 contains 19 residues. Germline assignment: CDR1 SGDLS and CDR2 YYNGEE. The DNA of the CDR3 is TGTGCCAGCAGCGGAACTAGCGGGAGTTTCTTAAGCAGGTCCGGGGAGCTGTTTTTT. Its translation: CASSGTSGSFLSRSGELFF. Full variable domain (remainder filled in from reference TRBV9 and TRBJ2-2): DSGVTQTPKHLITATGQRVTLRCSPRSGDLSVYWYQQSLDQGLQFLIQYYNGEERAKGNILERFSAQQFPDLHSELNLSSLELGDSALYFCASSGTSGSFLSRSGELFFGEGSRLTVL.

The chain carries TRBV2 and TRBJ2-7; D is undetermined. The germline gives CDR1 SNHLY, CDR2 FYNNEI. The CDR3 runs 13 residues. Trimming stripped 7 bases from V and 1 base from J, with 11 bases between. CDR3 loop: CASIHSWSYEQYF. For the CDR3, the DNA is TGTGCCAGCATCCACAGCTGGTCCTACGAGCAGTACTTC.